These 6 T cell receptor beta chains came from one sample sequenced in a study of identical twins. TCRdb recomputed calls from the 5' RACE reads with MiXCR, one row per CDR3 protein. The repertoire consists of approximately 1.8 million distinct CDR3 sequences, with about 31% occurring once and the leading ten covering approximately 0.25%. Specimen: cord blood. The source of these receptors is a newborn girl in good health.

This clonotype was detected many times. V usage is TRBV20-1 and J usage is TRBJ2-7; 7 nucleotides align to TRBD1. This CDR3 contains 14 residues. V lost 5 bases to trimming and J lost 5 bases; unmatched junction nucleotides: 12. Germline loops: CDR1 DFQATT, CDR2 SNEGSKA (reference sequence). CDR3 region: CSALSGTDWNEQYF. CDR3 DNA: TGCAGTGCTCTATCCGGGACAGATTGGAACGAGCAGTACTTC.

J is TRBJ2-1 and V is TRBV29-1; 8 positions match TRBD1. This CDR3 has 13 residues. In germline, CDR1 is SQVTM, CDR2 ANQGSEA. Trimming took 7 bases from V and 3 from J; bases not matched to a gene: 5. The CDR3 sequence is CSARQGNYNEQFF. The CDR3 DNA reads TGCAGCGCCCGACAGGGGAACTACAATGAGCAGTTCTTC.

Written as DNA, the CDR3 is TGCAGTGCTAGGGTCGCGGGACTACCCAATGAGCAGTTCTTC. Translation: CSARVAGLPNEQFF. The V call is TRBV20-1, the J call TRBJ2-1; 7 bases are a match to TRBD2. V shed 3 bases and J 6 bases; nucleotides not matched to a gene: 8. The CDR3 runs to 14 residues. CDR1 DFQATT and CDR2 SNEGSKA come from the germline V gene (reference sequence).

The rearrangement links TRBV5-4 to TRBJ2-1; maybe TRBD2 (5 bases). The CDR3 loop spans 14 amino acids. Trimming took 3 bases from V and 7 from J, leaving 14 bases between them. From germline, CDR1 is SGHNT and CDR2 YYREEE (reference sequence). CDR3 amino acids: CASSSDPTRNEQFF. Written as DNA, the CDR3 is TGTGCCAGCAGCTCCGACCCTACTAGGAATGAGCAGTTCTTC.

A remark on this clonotype: At one end, the junction sequence differs from germline, possibly due to a read error. The chain uses TRBV10-3 and TRBJ2-7; no clear D gene. Germline-derived CDR1 and CDR2 are ENHRY and SYGVKD. The CDR3 runs to 15 residues. The CDR3 here is CAVSESGGSYNEQYF. CDR3 in DNA: TGTGCCGTCAGTGAGTCGGGCGGCTCCTACAATGAGCAGTACTTC.

This clonotype was found a few times. The chain couples TRBV20-1 to TRBJ2-1; D uncertain. Trimming pared 0 bases from V and 7 bases from J, leaving 16 bases between. The CDR3 has 15 amino acids. Germline V lookup: CDR1 DFQATT, CDR2 SNEGSKA (reference sequence). The CDR3 DNA is TGCAGTGCTAGAGATGCCCTAGTTATCTTGAATGAGCAGTTCTTC. It encodes CSARDALVILNEQFF.